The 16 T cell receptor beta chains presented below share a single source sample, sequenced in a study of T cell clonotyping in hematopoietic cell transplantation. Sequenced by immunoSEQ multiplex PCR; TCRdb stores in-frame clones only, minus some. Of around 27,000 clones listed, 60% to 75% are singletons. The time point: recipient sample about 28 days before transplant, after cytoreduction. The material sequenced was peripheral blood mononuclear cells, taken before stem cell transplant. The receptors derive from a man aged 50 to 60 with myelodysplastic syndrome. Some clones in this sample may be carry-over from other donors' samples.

The CDR3 loop reads CASSLGGQGNEKLFF. For the CDR3, the DNA is TGTGCCAGCAGCTTGGGAGGACAGGGTAATGAAAAACTGTTTTTT. The chain employs TRBV7-6 and TRBJ1-4, with TRBD1 matching 8 bases. Germline V CDR1 and CDR2: SGHVS, FNYEAQ. The CDR3 extends over 15 amino acids. J lost 4 bases, V lost 3 bases, and 4 bases had no gene match.

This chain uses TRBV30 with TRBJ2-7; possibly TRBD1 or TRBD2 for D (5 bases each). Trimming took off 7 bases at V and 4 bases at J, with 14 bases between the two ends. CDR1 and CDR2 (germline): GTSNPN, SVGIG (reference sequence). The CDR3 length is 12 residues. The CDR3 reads CASSGTAYEQYF. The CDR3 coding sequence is TGTGCCTCGTCCGGGACCGCGTACGAGCAGTACTTC.

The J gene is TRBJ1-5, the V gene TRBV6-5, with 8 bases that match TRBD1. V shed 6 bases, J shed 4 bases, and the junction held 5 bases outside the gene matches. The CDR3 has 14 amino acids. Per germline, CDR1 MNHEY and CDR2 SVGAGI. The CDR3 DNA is TGTGCCAGCAGCTCTACAGGGGGAAATCAGCCCCAGCATTTT. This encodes CASSSTGGNQPQHF.

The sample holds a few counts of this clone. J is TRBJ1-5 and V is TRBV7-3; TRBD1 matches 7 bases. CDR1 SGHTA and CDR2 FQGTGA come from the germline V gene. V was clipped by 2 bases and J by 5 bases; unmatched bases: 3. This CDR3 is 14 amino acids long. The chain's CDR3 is CASSLGDRDQPQHF. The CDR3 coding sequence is TGTGCCAGCAGCTTAGGGGACAGAGATCAGCCCCAGCATTTT.

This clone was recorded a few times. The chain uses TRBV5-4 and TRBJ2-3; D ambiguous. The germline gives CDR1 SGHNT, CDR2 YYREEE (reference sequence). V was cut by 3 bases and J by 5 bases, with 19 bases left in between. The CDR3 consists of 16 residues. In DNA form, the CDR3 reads TGTGCCAGCAGCTCCCCTGGGCCTCCACGTGGAGATACGCAGTATTTT. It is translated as CASSSPGPPRGDTQYF.

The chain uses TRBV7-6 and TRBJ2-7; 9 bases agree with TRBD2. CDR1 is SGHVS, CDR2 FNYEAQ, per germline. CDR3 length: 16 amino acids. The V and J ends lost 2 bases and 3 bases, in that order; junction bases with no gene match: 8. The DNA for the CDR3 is TGTGCCAGCAGCTTAACGGGGGGGACTAGCCTCTACGAGCAGTACTTC. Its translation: CASSLTGGTSLYEQYF.

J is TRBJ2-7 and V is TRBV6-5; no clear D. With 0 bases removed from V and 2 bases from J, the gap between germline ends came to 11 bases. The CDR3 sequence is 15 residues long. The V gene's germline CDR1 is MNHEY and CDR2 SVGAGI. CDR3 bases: TGTGCCAGCAGTTACTCAGGTGAACGGGCCTACGAGCAGTACTTC. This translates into CASSYSGERAYEQYF.

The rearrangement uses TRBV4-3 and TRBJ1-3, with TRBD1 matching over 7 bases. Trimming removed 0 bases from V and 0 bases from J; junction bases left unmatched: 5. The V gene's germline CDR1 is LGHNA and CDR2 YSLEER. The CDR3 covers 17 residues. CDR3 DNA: TGCGCCAGCAGCCAAGATGGGACAGCCGGCTCTGGAAACACCATATATTTT. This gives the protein CASSQDGTAGSGNTIYF.

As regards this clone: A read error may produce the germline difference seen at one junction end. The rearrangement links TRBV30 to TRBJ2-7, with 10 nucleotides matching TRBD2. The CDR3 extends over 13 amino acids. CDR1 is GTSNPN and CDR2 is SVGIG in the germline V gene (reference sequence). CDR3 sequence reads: CAWSVERGGEQYF. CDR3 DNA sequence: TGTGCCTGGAGTGTAGAGCGGGGGGGCGAGCAATACTTC.

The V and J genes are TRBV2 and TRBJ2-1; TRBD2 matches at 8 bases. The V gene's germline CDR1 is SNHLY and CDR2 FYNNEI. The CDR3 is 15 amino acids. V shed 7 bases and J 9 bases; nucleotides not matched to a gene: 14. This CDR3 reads CASTRLAIGGSEQFF. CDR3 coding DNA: TGTGCCAGCACTCGACTAGCGATTGGTGGGAGTGAGCAGTTCTTC.

CDR3 coding DNA: TGCAGCGTTGTTAGTGTCTACACAGATACGCAGTATTTT. Its translation is CSVVSVYTDTQYF. V gene TRBV29-1 combines with J gene TRBJ2-3; D not certain. Germline V CDR1 and CDR2: SQVTM, ANQGSEA. V lost 4 bases, J lost 2 bases, and 10 bases lay in between. The CDR3 spans 13 residues.

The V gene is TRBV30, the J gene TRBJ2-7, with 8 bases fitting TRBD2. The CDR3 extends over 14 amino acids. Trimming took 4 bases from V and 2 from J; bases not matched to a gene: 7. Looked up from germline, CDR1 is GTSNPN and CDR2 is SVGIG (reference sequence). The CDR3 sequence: CAWTLGLAPYEQYF. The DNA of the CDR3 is TGTGCCTGGACTCTCGGACTAGCCCCCTACGAGCAGTACTTC.

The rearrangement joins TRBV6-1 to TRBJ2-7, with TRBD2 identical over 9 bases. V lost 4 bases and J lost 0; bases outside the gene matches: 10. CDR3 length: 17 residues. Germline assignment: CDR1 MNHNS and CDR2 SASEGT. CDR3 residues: CASSGFGSGSVSYEQYF. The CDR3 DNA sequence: TGTGCCAGCAGTGGGTTTGGTAGCGGGAGCGTCTCCTACGAGCAGTACTTC.

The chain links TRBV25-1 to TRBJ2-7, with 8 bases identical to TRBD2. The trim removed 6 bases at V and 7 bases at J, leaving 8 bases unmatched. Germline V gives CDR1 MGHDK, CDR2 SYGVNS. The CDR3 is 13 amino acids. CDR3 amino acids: CASSAGLAGEQYF. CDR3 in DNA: TGTGCCAGCAGCGCCGGACTAGCCGGAGAGCAGTACTTC.

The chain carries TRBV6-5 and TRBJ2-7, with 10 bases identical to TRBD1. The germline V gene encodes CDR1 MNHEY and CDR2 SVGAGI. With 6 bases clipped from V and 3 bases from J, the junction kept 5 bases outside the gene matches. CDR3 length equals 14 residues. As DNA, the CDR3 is TGTGCCAGCAGCTCCGGGACAGGGGACTACGAGCAGTACTTC. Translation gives CASSSGTGDYEQYF.

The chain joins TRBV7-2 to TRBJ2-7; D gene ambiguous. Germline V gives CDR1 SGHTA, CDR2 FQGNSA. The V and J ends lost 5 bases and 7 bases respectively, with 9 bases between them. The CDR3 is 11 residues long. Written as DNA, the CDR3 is TGTGCCAGCAGCCATGGGTGGGAGCAGTACTTC. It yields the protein CASSHGWEQYF. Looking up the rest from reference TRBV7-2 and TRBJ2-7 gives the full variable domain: GAGVSQSPSNKVTEKGKDVELRCDPISGHTALYWYRQSLGQGLEFLIYFQGNSAPDKSGLPSDRFSAERTGGSVSTLTIQRTQQEDSAVYLCASSHGWEQYFGPGTRLTVT.